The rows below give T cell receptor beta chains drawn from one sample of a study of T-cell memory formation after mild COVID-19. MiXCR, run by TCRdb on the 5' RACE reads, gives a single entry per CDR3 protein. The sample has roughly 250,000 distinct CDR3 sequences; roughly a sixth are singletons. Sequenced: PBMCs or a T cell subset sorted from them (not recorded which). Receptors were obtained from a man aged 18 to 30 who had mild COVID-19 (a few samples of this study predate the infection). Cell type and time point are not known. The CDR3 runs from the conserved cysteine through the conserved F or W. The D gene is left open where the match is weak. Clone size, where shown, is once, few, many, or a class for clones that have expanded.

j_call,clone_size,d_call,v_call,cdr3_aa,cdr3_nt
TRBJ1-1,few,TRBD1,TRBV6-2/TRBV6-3,CASRYRGSTEAFF,TGTGCCAGCAGATACAGGGGTTCCACTGAAGCTTTCTTT
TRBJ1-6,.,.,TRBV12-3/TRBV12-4,CASSKGARGPLHF,TGTGCCAGCAGCAAAGGGGCCCGAGGACCCCTCCACTTT
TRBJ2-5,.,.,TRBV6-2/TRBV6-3,CASSPHRGGQETQYF,TGTGCCAGCAGCCCTCACCGGGGAGGCCAAGAGACCCAGTACTTC
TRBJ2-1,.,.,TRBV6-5,CASSLWQMSSYNEQFF,TGTGCCAGCAGTTTATGGCAGATGAGCTCCTACAATGAGCAGTTCTTC
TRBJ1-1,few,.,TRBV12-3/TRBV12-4,CASSLRTVNTEAFF,TGTGCCAGCAGTTTGAGGACGGTGAACACTGAAGCTTTCTTT
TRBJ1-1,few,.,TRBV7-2,CASSLVVAPGGTEAFF,TGTGCCAGCAGCTTAGTCGTTGCCCCGGGGGGCACTGAAGCTTTCTTT
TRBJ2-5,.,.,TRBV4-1,CASSQPTRVETQYF,TGCGCCAGCAGCCAACCTACACGGGTTGAGACCCAGTACTTC
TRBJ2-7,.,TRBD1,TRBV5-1,CASSYRPGQAYEQYF,TGCGCCAGCAGTTATCGCCCGGGACAGGCCTACGAGCAGTACTTC
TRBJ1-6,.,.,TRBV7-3,CASSTGYNSPLHF,TGTGCCAGCAGCACCGGATATAATTCACCCCTCCACTTT
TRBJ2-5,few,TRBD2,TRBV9,CASSPRGDLQETQYF,TGTGCCAGCAGCCCCCGGGGGGACCTCCAAGAGACCCAGTACTTC
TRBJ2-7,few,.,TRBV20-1,CSAREGYEQYF,TGCAGTGCTAGGGAAGGATACGAGCAGTACTTC
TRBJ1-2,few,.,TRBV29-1,CSVEDRRPYGYTF,TGCAGCGTTGAAGATCGGAGGCCGTATGGCTACACCTTC
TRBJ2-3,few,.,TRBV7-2,CASSLVPREYTDTQYF,TGTGCCAGCAGCTTAGTCCCCCGGGAGTACACAGATACGCAGTATTTT
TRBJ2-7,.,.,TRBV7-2,CASSLGRTVSYEQYF,TGTGCCAGCAGCTTAGGGAGGACGGTTTCCTACGAGCAGTACTTC
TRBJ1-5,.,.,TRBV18,CASSPAPVVPQHF,TGTGCCAGCTCACCGGCCCCGGTGGTGCCCCAGCATTTT
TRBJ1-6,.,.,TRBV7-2,CASSLAQGGNSPLHF,TGTGCCAGCAGCTTAGCCCAGGGAGGGAATTCACCCCTCCACTTT
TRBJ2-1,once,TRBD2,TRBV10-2,CASSESGLAGAPGDEQFF,TGCGCCAGCAGTGAGTCCGGCCTAGCGGGGGCCCCGGGCGATGAGCAGTTCTTC
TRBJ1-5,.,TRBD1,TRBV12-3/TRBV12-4,CASSWTGAHSNQPQHF,TGTGCCAGCAGCTGGACAGGGGCGCATAGCAATCAGCCCCAGCATTTT
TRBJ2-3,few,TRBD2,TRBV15,CATSSPPGLTQYF,TGTGCCACCAGCTCCCCGCCGGGACTAACGCAGTATTTT
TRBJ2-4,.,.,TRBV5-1,CASSLDGRQNIQYF,TGCGCCAGCAGCTTGGATGGCAGACAAAACATTCAGTACTTC
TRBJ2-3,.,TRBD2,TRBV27,CASRQLAGGTDTQYF,TGTGCCAGCAGACAACTAGCGGGGGGTACAGATACGCAGTATTTT
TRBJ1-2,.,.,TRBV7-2,CASSSLGRGGGYTF,TGTGCCAGCAGCTCACTCGGCAGGGGAGGTGGCTACACCTTC
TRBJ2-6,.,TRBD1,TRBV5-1,CASSPGTGSPRGANVLTF,TGCGCCAGCAGCCCTGGGACAGGAAGCCCTCGTGGGGCCAACGTCCTGACTTTC
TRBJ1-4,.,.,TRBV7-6,CASSLAGGSPGLIVGLFF,TGTGCCAGCAGCTTAGCGGGGGGGTCCCCGGGATTGATTGTTGGACTGTTTTTT
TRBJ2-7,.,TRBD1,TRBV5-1,CASSLSDRDEQYF,TGCGCCAGCAGCTTATCCGACAGGGACGAGCAGTACTTC
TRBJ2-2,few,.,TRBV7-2,CASSLAGTMNTGELFF,TGTGCCAGCAGCTTAGCGGGGACAATGAACACCGGGGAGCTGTTTTTT
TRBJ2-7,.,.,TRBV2,CASSLDSLQYF,TGTGCCAGCAGCCTAGACAGCCTGCAGTACTTC
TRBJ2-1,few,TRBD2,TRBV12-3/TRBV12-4,CASSLLRGDHNEQFF,TGTGCCAGCAGTTTGTTGCGGGGGGATCACAATGAGCAGTTCTTC
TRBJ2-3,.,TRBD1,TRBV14,CASSQVGTGFTDTQYF,TGTGCCAGCAGCCAAGTGGGGACAGGTTTCACAGATACGCAGTATTTT
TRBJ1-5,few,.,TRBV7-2,CASSFRNQPQHF,TGTGCCAGCAGCTTCAGGAATCAGCCCCAGCATTTT
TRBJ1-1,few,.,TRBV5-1,CASSRTKGGRTEAFF,TGCGCCAGCAGCCGAACCAAGGGCGGCCGAACTGAAGCTTTCTTT
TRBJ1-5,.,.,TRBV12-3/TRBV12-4,CASRRGASNQPQHF,TGTGCCAGCAGACGGGGGGCTAGCAATCAGCCCCAGCATTTT
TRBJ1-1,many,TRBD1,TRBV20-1,CSANPTGKDTEAFF,TGCAGTGCTAATCCGACAGGGAAAGACACTGAAGCTTTCTTT
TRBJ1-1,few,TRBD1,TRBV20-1,CSAGQGVTEAFF,TGCAGTGCAGGACAGGGAGTTACTGAAGCTTTCTTT
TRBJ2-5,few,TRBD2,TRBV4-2,CASSQAGASGGGETQYF,TGTGCCAGCAGCCAAGCTGGGGCTAGCGGGGGTGGGGAGACCCAGTACTTC
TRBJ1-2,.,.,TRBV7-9,CASSLRGAYGYTF,TGTGCCAGCAGCCTTCGGGGTGCCTATGGCTACACCTTC
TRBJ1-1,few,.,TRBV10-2,CASSALAGAFF,TGCGCCAGCAGTGCCCTGGCGGGGGCTTTCTTT
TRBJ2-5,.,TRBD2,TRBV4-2,CASSQELAGKTQYF,TGTGCCAGCAGCCAAGAATTAGCGGGGAAGACCCAGTACTTC
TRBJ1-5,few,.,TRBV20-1,CSARANWVAGEKGQPQHF,TGCAGTGCTAGAGCAAACTGGGTTGCAGGGGAGAAAGGGCAGCCCCAGCATTTT
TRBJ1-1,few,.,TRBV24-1,CATQTGLNTEAFF,TGTGCCACACAAACGGGCTTGAACACTGAAGCTTTCTTT
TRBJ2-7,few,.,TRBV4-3,CASSQDGDPSYEQYF,TGCGCCAGCAGCCAAGATGGGGACCCCTCCTACGAGCAGTACTTC
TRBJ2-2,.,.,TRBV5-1,CASSSLTRPGELFF,TGCGCCAGCAGCTCCCTGACTAGACCCGGGGAGCTGTTTTTT
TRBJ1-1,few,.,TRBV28,CASSGEVTEAFF,TGTGCCAGCAGTGGGGAGGTAACTGAAGCTTTCTTT